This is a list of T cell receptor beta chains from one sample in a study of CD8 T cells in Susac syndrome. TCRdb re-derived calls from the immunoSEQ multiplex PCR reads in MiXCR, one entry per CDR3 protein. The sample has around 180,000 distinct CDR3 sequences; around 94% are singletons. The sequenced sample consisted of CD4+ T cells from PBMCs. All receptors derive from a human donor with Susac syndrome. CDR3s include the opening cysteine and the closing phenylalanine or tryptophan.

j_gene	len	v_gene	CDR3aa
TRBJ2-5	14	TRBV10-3	CAIRDRGPQKTQYF
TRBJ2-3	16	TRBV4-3	CASSPRGTSGADTQYF
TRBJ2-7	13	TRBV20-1	CSAGGGVPYEQYF
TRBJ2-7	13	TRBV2	CASSDFSAGEQYF
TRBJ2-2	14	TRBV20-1	CSASNRGRAGELFF
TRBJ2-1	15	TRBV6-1	CASSEETGAYNEQFF
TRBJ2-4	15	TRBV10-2	CASSEVGQAALIQYF
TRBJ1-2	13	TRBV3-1	CASSQVGAGGYTF
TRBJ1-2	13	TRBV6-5	CASSYSSGWGYTF
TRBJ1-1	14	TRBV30	CAWERGFGSTEAFF
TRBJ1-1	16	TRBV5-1	CASSLGSTGPGTEAFF
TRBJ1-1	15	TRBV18	CASSPFGGMNTEAFF
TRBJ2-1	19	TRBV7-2	CASSMPVRGSGGPYNEQFF
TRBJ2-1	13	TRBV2	CASRGPGNNEQFF
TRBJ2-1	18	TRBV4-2	CASSQEGGGSGGYNEQFF
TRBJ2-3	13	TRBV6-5	CASTPQGTDTQYF
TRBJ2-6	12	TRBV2	CASTSGANVLTF
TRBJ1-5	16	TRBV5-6	CASSLPGSILNQPQHF
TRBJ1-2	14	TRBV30	CAWSRRDATYGYTF
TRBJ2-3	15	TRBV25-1	CASSEWGLIADTQYF